Presented here are 13 T cell receptor beta chains from one specimen sequenced in a study of molecular identifiers for immune sequencing clone quantification. TCRdb called the PCR reads again in MiXCR, with one record for every CDR3 protein. The data contain some 100,000 distinct CDR3 sequences, roughly 38% of them singletons. The material sequenced was naive CD8+ T cells from blood, with Jurkat cell RNA spiked in. Subset noted: FACS-sorted CD8+CD4-CCR7+CD45RA+ naive T cells. The receptor set was obtained from a human donor in good health. Some libraries in this study had Jurkat cell RNA spiked in.

This clonotype was seen many times. This sequence joins TRBV28 and TRBJ2-2; D uncertain. V was pared by 6 bases and J by 0 bases, with 14 bases between. The CDR3 contains 16 residues. Germline CDR1 reads MDHEN; CDR2 reads SYDVKM. For the CDR3, the DNA is TGTGCCAGCAGCCCAACGGCCGTCGCGAACACCGGGGAGCTGTTTTTT. Protein: CASSPTAVANTGELFF.

This clonotype was seen a few times. CDR3 residues: CASSLSGNTYNEQFF. In nucleotides, the CDR3 is TGTGCCAGCAGCCTCAGCGGAAATACCTACAATGAGCAGTTCTTC. This chain uses TRBV7-2 with TRBJ2-1, with D possibly TRBD2 on 5 matching bases. The CDR3 has 15 amino acids. V was clipped by 5 bases and J by 2 bases, with 13 bases between them. Germline V gives CDR1 SGHTA, CDR2 FQGNSA.

Concerning this clonotype: With a much larger clone just one base away, this may be a read error. The gene calls are TRBV7-8 and TRBJ2-1, with D tentatively TRBD2 (6 bases). The CDR3 has 16 amino acids. Trimming removed 4 bases from V and 9 bases from J, with 22 bases in between. Germline assignment: CDR1 SGHVS and CDR2 FQNEAQ. The CDR3 is CASSSPSWGVASEQFF. Written as DNA, the CDR3 is TGTGCCAGCAGCTCCCCCTCTTGGGGGGTTGCCAGTGAGCAGTTCTTC. Looking up the rest from reference TRBV7-8 and TRBJ2-1 gives the full variable domain: GAGVSQSPRYKVAKRGQDVALRCDPISGHVSLFWYQQALGQGPEFLTYFQNEAQLDKSGLPSDRFFAERPEGSVSTLKIQRTQQEDSAVYLCASSSPSWGVASEQFFGPGTRLTVL.

The chain links TRBV5-1 to TRBJ2-2; possibly TRBD1 for D (6 bases). The CDR3 consists of 16 residues. Germline CDR1 and CDR2: SGHRS and YFSETQ. V lost 0 bases to trimming and J lost 1 base, with 10 bases between them. Here the CDR3 DNA reads TGCGCCAGCAGCTTGGCCACACAGGGGAACACCGGGGAGCTGTTTTTT. Translation: CASSLATQGNTGELFF.

The J gene is TRBJ1-5, the V gene TRBV13, with D maybe TRBD1 (5 bases). Between the trimmed V and J ends, which lost 8 bases and 5 bases, there was a span of 25 bases. This CDR3 is 17 amino acids long. Looked up from germline, CDR1 is PRHDT and CDR2 is FYEKMQ (reference sequence). DNA for the CDR3: TGTGCCAGCTGTAACTCCAGGGAGGGATGGGGAGATCAGCCCCAGCATTTT. It yields the protein CASCNSREGWGDQPQHF.

In the case of this clonotype: Since a much larger clone is just one base distant, this may be a read error. CDR3 in DNA: TGTGCCAGCAGTTTAGCCTCTAGCGGGACCCACTCAGATACGCAGTATTTT. Amino acid sequence: CASSLASSGTHSDTQYF. V usage is TRBV28 and J usage is TRBJ2-3; TRBD2 aligns across 9 bases. The CDR3 runs 17 residues. V was pared by 2 bases and J by 4 bases, with 10 bases of the junction left unmatched. CDR1 is MDHEN and CDR2 is SYDVKM in the germline V gene.

A few counts support this clonotype. V and J are TRBV10-3 and TRBJ2-7, with D possibly called TRBD1 or TRBD2 (5 bases each). Germline loops: CDR1 ENHRY, CDR2 SYGVKD. Trimming cost V 0 bases and J 3 bases, with 9 bases left between them. This CDR3 region has 14 residues. The CDR3 DNA sequence: TGTGCCATCAGTGAGTCGGGGGTCGACTACGAGCAGTACTTC. It yields the protein CAISESGVDYEQYF.

In its sample, this clonotype was seen a few times. The chain recombines TRBV13 with TRBJ2-1; D perhaps matches TRBD2 (6 bases). V lost 10 bases and J lost 12, with 16 bases in between. The CDR3 has 11 amino acids. The germline V gene has CDR1 PRHDT and CDR2 FYEKMQ (reference sequence). CDR3 sequence: CATSEDYPQFF. In nucleotides, the CDR3 is TGTGCCACCTCCGAGGACTACCCGCAGTTCTTC.

The CDR3 is CARPRNRDNLYGQYF. Here the CDR3 DNA reads TGTGCCAGGCCCCGCAACAGGGACAACCTGTACGGGCAGTACTTC. The chain recombines TRBV21-1 with TRBJ2-7; the table gives TRBD1 as D, unverified against the DNA. TRBV21-1 is described as a pseudogene. The CDR3 has 15 amino acids.

This clonotype has at least ten counts. The V and J genes are TRBV7-3 and TRBJ2-1; D is ambiguous. V lost 0 bases to trimming and J lost 8 bases, with 5 bases between them. The CDR3 runs to 12 residues. Germline loops: CDR1 SGHTA, CDR2 FQGTGA. CDR3 nucleotide sequence: TGTGCCAGCAGCTTAACTAGAGATGAGCAGTTCTTC. Translation gives CASSLTRDEQFF.

The chain employs TRBV29-1 and TRBJ2-1, with 9 bases identical to TRBD2. This CDR3 comprises 14 residues. The V segment lost 1 base and the J segment 5 bases; nucleotides outside the gene matches: 3. CDR1 is SQVTM, CDR2 ANQGSEA, per germline. CDR3 sequence reads: CSVEGGRGDNEQFF. The CDR3 DNA is TGCAGCGTTGAAGGCGGGAGGGGGGACAATGAGCAGTTCTTC.

The sample holds many counts of this clonotype. The V call is TRBV4-3, the J call TRBJ2-7; D possibly corresponds to TRBD2 (5 bases). Per germline, CDR1 LGHNA and CDR2 YSLEER. Deletions cut 1 base from V and 6 bases from J, with 16 bases between. CDR3 size: 15 residues. Here the CDR3 DNA reads TGCGCCAGCAGCCAAGGCCGGTCGACTACCATCGAGCAGTACTTC. It encodes CASSQGRSTTIEQYF.

Only one count was recorded for this clonotype. This clone may be a read error of a much larger clone one base away. The rearrangement links TRBV2 to TRBJ2-6; no clear D gene. V lost 8 bases, J lost 0 bases, and 11 bases lay in between. Germline values: CDR1 SNHLY, CDR2 FYNNEI. The CDR3 is 15 amino acids. CDR3 residues: CASGATGSGANVLTF. The CDR3 DNA reads as TGTGCCAGCGGTGCGACCGGCTCTGGGGCCAACGTCCTGACTTTC.